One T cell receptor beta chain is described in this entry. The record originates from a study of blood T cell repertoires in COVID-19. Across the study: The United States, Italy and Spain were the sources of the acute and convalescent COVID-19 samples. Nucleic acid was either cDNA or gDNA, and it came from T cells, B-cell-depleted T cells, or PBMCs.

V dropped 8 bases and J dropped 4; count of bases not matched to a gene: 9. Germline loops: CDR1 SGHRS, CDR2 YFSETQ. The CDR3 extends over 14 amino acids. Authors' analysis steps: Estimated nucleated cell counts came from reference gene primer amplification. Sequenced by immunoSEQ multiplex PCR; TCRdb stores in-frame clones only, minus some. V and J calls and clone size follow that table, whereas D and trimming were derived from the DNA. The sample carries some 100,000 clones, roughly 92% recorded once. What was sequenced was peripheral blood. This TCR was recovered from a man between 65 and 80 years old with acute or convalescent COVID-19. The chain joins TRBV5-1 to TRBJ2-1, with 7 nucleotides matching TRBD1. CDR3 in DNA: TGCGCCAGTACCTCGGGACAGCTTTACAATGAGCAGTTCTTC. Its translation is CASTSGQLYNEQFF.